This section outlines one T cell receptor (beta chain) sequence together with its context. This clone showed up just once. There is no known antigen for this receptor. Per-base qualities were not stored, and no clone one base away is much larger. The immunoSEQ kit was used, according to the manufacturer's recommendations, to generate TCR beta libraries from genomic DNA. Library preparation used a first multiplex PCR with proprietary primers, then a second PCR adding unique barcodes, with bead cleanups after each round. A kit-provided positive control reaction and a negative control reaction were included in every sample batch. The final libraries underwent checking on an Agilent 4200 TapeStation D1000 ScreenTape, volumetric pooling, and quantification by qPCR. Sequencing was performed on an Illumina NextSeq500 with a MidOutput 150-cycle cartridge, and 156 Read1 and 15 Index1 cycles were run with kit custom primers. The pooled library was loaded at 1.0 pM, and 20% PhiX control was spiked in. For the original study's pipeline: The vendor-processed data were analyzed in R, and a clonotype was defined as all T cells that share the same CDR3 nucleotide sequence. For clone abundance analyses, frequencies were normalized to the 10,000 most abundant clones per sample. Public T cell clones, averaging fewer than five per sample, were removed before analysis. A difference in abundance of at least 32-fold between compartments was used to define tumor-enriched and baseline blood-enriched clonotypes. A beta-binomial differential abundance model was used to identify clonotypes that were expanded or contracted between blood time points. Tumor-blood repertoire similarity was measured with the Baroni-Urbani and Buser coefficient, and groups were compared using two-tailed Wilcoxon tests in R. What TCRdb holds here is the immuneACCESS table cut down to in-frame rearrangements. Part of the clones is not present; checked against another copy, under half of the missing clones reflect an unresolved V gene, and the others are unexplained. V and J calls and clone size are those listed in that table; D and trimming were worked out from the DNA. The sample table contains approximately 110,000 clones; only one count was recorded for approximately 78% of them. The ten largest clonotypes hold around 3% of the sample.

This entry is derived from a study of radiation and T cells in renal cell carcinoma (dated by TCRdb to the early 2020s). For context, the study as a whole: Samples were obtained from a clinical trial, in which 15 Gy stereotactic body radiation therapy was delivered to primary renal cell carcinomas and nephrectomy was performed 4 weeks later. A total of 50 to 60 samples underwent TCR beta sequencing, made up of approximately 26 tumors and about 27 peripheral blood samples. Across all 50 or so samples, under 5,000,000 unique CDR3 nucleotide sequences encoding over 2.5 million unique CDR3 amino acid sequences were identified.

Taken with the paper, the label for time point translates to: baseline pretreatment blood. The treatment or condition tag for this specimen amounts to: 15 Gy SBRT to primary tumor, nephrectomy 4 weeks later. To follow tumor-enriched clonotypes, serial peripheral blood was collected from radiation-treated patients at baseline and at 2 weeks and 4 weeks after SBRT. Every patient had renal cell carcinoma of clear cell pathology. The QIAamp DNA Blood Mini Kit (Qiagen) was used to prepare genomic DNA for TCR sequencing. The analyses included just those samples that passed every quality control check. Broad study findings and their caveats: Because no pretreatment tumor biopsies were available, whether clonotypes were present in the tumor at baseline could not be determined. An increase in top tumor clonotypes in blood was observed from baseline to 2 weeks post-radiation, followed by contraction by 4 weeks, which was taken to suggest transient expansion of tumor-resident clones. Effects of radiation dose or scheduling on the TCR repertoire could not be addressed with the single-armed trial design. Dynamics of the blood repertoire were not tracked past 4 weeks after treatment.

Taken from cysteine to phenylalanine, the CDR3 has 16 residues. Only the CDR3 region is kept as DNA, spanning 48 bases read in frame from base 1. V trim: 6 bases; J trim: 0 bases; unmatched bases: 9. Per the germline V gene, SGHAT is the CDR1 and FQNNGV is the CDR2. The receptor chain draws on TRBV11-2 and TRBJ2-3; TRBD1 matches 7 bases in the middle. The sample in question was blood, obtained from a patient whose treatment included radiotherapy and nephrectomy. The receptor's source is a woman in her sixties or seventies with renal cell carcinoma. The CDR3 sequence is CASRLQGSASTDTQYF. The DNA sequence is given as TGTGCCAGCAGGCTACAGGGGTCGGCTAGCACAGATACGCAGTATTTT.